One and the same sample provided the 26 T cell receptor beta chains below, sequenced in a study of beta chain features in type 1 diabetes. Overall study results and limits: A moderate, significant TCRB CDR3 shortening appeared in type 1 diabetes across four CD4+ subsets.

What these receptors recognize is not known. Every isolated RNA sample was fully reverse transcribed, so sequencing captured expressed TCRB transcripts. Clones were sequenced by immunoSEQ multiplex PCR, and TCRdb holds only the in-frame ones, with some missing. Among about 120,000 clones, 16% were seen once, and the ten largest hold approximately 2.2%. Source material: central memory CD4+ T cells from blood. Source of these receptors: a man younger than 45 with type 1 diabetes.

V usage is TRBV7-8 and J usage is TRBJ1-3; D gene ambiguous. Trimming left V 2 bases short and J 0 bases short, with 14 bases between. The germline V gene encodes CDR1 SGHVS and CDR2 FQNEAQ. CDR3 length: 17 amino acids. DNA of the CDR3: TGTGCCAGCAGCTTACTTAAGGGCACCGGCTCTGGAAACACCATATATTTT. It translates to CASSLLKGTGSGNTIYF.

The chain combines TRBV4-3 with TRBJ2-1; TRBD1 matches 8 bases. V gave up 4 bases and J gave up 4 bases; unmatched junction bases: 6. CDR3 size: 15 residues. Germline CDR1 LGHNA, CDR2 YSLEER. CDR3 protein: CASSLGQGEYNEQFF. CDR3 DNA sequence: TGCGCCAGCAGCCTAGGACAGGGCGAGTACAATGAGCAGTTCTTC.

The chain employs TRBV27 and TRBJ1-6; perhaps TRBD1 as D (5 bases). Germline CDR1 MNHEY, CDR2 SMNVEV (reference sequence). Trimming took 0 bases from V and 3 from J, leaving 12 bases between them. The CDR3 has 17 amino acids. The CDR3 spells CASSLSVSGHYNSPLHF. In DNA form, the CDR3 reads TGTGCCAGCAGTTTATCAGTTTCAGGGCACTATAATTCACCCCTCCACTTT.

This clone occurred a few times. This chain links TRBV6-5 with TRBJ1-2; TRBD1 matches 8 bases. After removal of 2 bases from V and 8 bases from J, the junction contained 10 bases not matched to a gene. CDR1 and CDR2 (germline): MNHEY, SVGAGI. The CDR3 totals 15 residues. As DNA, the CDR3 is TGTGCCAGCAGTTACAGGACAGGGTATCGCACCGGCTACACCTTC. This sequence encodes CASSYRTGYRTGYTF.

The chain couples TRBV9 to TRBJ1-3; a weak D match, TRBD1 (5 bases). The CDR3 contains 15 residues. The germline V gene has CDR1 SGDLS and CDR2 YYNGEE. With 0 bases removed from V and 1 base from J, the gap between germline ends came to 8 bases. CDR3 nucleotide sequence: TGTGCCAGCAGCGTAGCAGGGCCTTCTGGAAACACCATATATTTT. This translates into CASSVAGPSGNTIYF.

This clone was seen a few times. The genes are TRBV20-1 and TRBJ2-5; no reliable D call. The CDR3 is 11 residues long. Trimming removed 5 bases from V and 5 bases from J, with 9 bases in between. Germline loops: CDR1 DFQATT, CDR2 SNEGSKA (reference sequence). The CDR3 nucleotides are TGCAGTGCTCCCGAACCGGAGACCCAGTACTTC. This gives the protein CSAPEPETQYF.

This clone was counted a few times. V gene TRBV4-3 combines with J gene TRBJ1-6, with D possibly TRBD1 on 5 matching bases. Germline V gives CDR1 LGHNA, CDR2 YSLEER. The germline V and J ends were trimmed by 0 bases and 3 bases, with 21 bases remaining between them. The CDR3 length is 20 residues. DNA for the CDR3: TGCGCCAGCAGCCAAGATTGGGACCCCTGGGAGGAGCTCTATAATTCACCCCTCCACTTT. Amino acid sequence: CASSQDWDPWEELYNSPLHF.

V gene TRBV19 combines with J gene TRBJ2-7, with TRBD2 as a possible D gene (6 bases). V dropped 5 bases and J dropped 0 bases, with 17 bases sitting between them. The CDR3 has 16 amino acids. Germline V lookup: CDR1 LNHDA, CDR2 SQIVND (reference sequence). CDR3 sequence reads: CASSPGTSWNSYEQYF. In DNA form, the CDR3 reads TGTGCCAGTAGTCCAGGGACTTCCTGGAACTCCTACGAGCAGTACTTC.

This clone was seen ten or more times. The rearrangement joins TRBV13 to TRBJ2-3; D is uncertain. Germline CDR1 reads PRHDT; CDR2 reads FYEKMQ (reference sequence). Trimming left V 3 bases short and J 0 bases short, with 7 bases between. The CDR3 has 14 residues. The CDR3 coding sequence is TGTGCCAGCAGCTTGCCACTTAGCACAGATACGCAGTATTTT. This sequence encodes CASSLPLSTDTQYF. Using reference TRBV13 and TRBJ2-3 for the parts outside the CDR3, the full variable domain is AAGVIQSPRHLIKEKRETATLKCYPIPRHDTVYWYQQGPGQDPQFLISFYEKMQSDKGSIPDRFSAQQFSDYHSELNMSSLELGDSALYFCASSLPLSTDTQYFGPGTRLTVL.

The J gene is TRBJ2-3, the V gene TRBV5-4; TRBD1 aligns across 8 bases. The trim removed 4 bases at V and 3 bases at J, leaving 4 bases unmatched. Germline values: CDR1 SGHNT, CDR2 YYREEE (reference sequence). This CDR3 is built from 14 residues. The CDR3 bases are TGTGCCAGCAGCCCAGGGGGCAGAACAGATACGCAGTATTTT. Translated, it gives CASSPGGRTDTQYF.

V gene TRBV10-3 combines with J gene TRBJ1-2, with 9 positions matching TRBD1. The CDR3 has 13 amino acids. After removal of 6 bases from V and 6 bases from J, the junction contained 5 bases not matched to a gene. The germline gives CDR1 ENHRY, CDR2 SYGVKD. The CDR3 protein is CAISRDRADGYTF. CDR3 nucleotides: TGTGCCATCAGCCGGGACAGGGCAGATGGCTACACCTTC.

The V call is TRBV6-1, the J call TRBJ1-5; 7 positions agree with TRBD1. Losses at the gene ends were 6 bases for V and 5 bases for J; bases not matched to a gene: 1. The CDR3 sequence is 12 residues long. Germline V gene sequence: CDR1 MNHNS, CDR2 SASEGT. Here the CDR3 DNA reads TGTGCCAGCAGGACAGGGTATCAGCCCCAGCATTTT. As protein: CASRTGYQPQHF.

This clone was picked up many times. The V gene is TRBV28, the J gene TRBJ2-7; D gene ambiguous. In germline, CDR1 is MDHEN, CDR2 SYDVKM. Trimming stripped 7 bases from V and 6 bases from J, with 13 bases between. CDR3 length equals 12 residues. The CDR3 protein is CASTVPPGEQYF. CDR3 DNA: TGTGCCAGCACCGTACCTCCAGGCGAGCAGTACTTC.

This sequence joins TRBV15 and TRBJ2-5, with 7 nucleotides matching TRBD1. CDR1 LNHNV and CDR2 YYDKDF come from the germline V gene (reference sequence). The V and J ends lost 1 base and 5 bases, in that order; junction bases with no gene match: 7. The CDR3 spans 15 residues. The CDR3 protein is CATSRAPGRGETQYF. The CDR3 DNA follows: TGTGCCACCAGCAGAGCCCCGGGCAGGGGGGAGACCCAGTACTTC.

In regard to this clone: The same CDR3 can be traced to other DNA sequences in this sample. V gene TRBV29-1 combines with J gene TRBJ2-5; TRBD1 agrees at 7 bases. The germline V gene encodes CDR1 SQVTM and CDR2 ANQGSEA. The J segment lost 5 bases and the V segment lost 1 base, leaving 7 bases of the junction unmatched. The CDR3 loop spans 14 amino acids. The CDR3 sequence: CSVEARQGRETQYF. The DNA for the CDR3 is TGCAGCGTTGAAGCTCGACAGGGTCGGGAGACCCAGTACTTC.

This clone was counted only a few times. The V gene is TRBV11-2, the J gene TRBJ2-1, with D unclear. Germline V lookup: CDR1 SGHAT, CDR2 FQNNGV. The V end lost 1 base, the J end lost 3 bases, and 4 bases lay between the germline ends. This CDR3 is built from 13 residues. The CDR3 region is CASSLGNYNEQFF. CDR3 in DNA: TGTGCCAGCAGCTTAGGAAACTACAATGAGCAGTTCTTC.

This clone was picked up a small number of times. The chain has TRBV6-6 and TRBJ1-2; D call uncertain. V was shortened by 9 bases and J by 6 bases, with 11 bases between the two germline ends. This CDR3 is built from 11 residues. Germline lookup yields CDR1 MNHNY and CDR2 SVGAGI (reference sequence). The CDR3 loop reads CASSPVDGYTF. CDR3 in DNA: TGTGCCAGTTCCCCGGTGGATGGCTACACCTTC.

This clone was picked up a small number of times. This rearrangement joins TRBV13 to TRBJ2-7; D is uncertain. The CDR3 spans 12 residues. Germline V gives CDR1 PRHDT, CDR2 FYEKMQ (reference sequence). The V gene lost 7 bases and the J gene lost 4 bases, with 11 bases spanning the gap. CDR3 residues: CASMTSGYEQYF. The CDR3 coding sequence is TGTGCCAGCATGACCAGTGGGTACGAGCAGTACTTC.

With respect to this clone: Its ends do not fully match the called genes, so a read error is possible. The same CDR3 is also encoded by other DNA sequences in this sample. This chain joins TRBV5-1 and TRBJ2-1, with TRBD2 identical over 7 bases. The CDR3 totals 15 residues. The germline CDR1 and CDR2 sequences are SGHRS and YFSETQ. CDR3 DNA sequence: TGTGCCAGCAGCTCCCCTAGCGGAACCTACAATGAGCAGTTCTTC. This gives the protein CASSSPSGTYNEQFF.

The chain employs TRBV6-5 and TRBJ1-2; TRBD1 matches 8 bases. Trimming took 4 bases from V and 8 from J; bases not matched to a gene: 12. CDR1 and CDR2 from the germline V gene are MNHEY and SVGAGI. The CDR3 spans 15 residues. CDR3 amino acids: CASSSQGTGKRGYTF. CDR3 bases: TGTGCCAGCAGTTCCCAGGGGACAGGAAAAAGAGGCTACACCTTC.

This clone turned up a few times. This sequence joins TRBV29-1 and TRBJ1-1; the D is unclear. This CDR3 spans 13 amino acids. V was pared by 7 bases and J by 10 bases, with 22 bases between. Germline lookup yields CDR1 SQVTM and CDR2 ANQGSEA. The CDR3 reads CSAAPVERAGAFF. CDR3 DNA sequence: TGCAGCGCCGCCCCGGTTGAGCGGGCGGGAGCTTTCTTT. The full variable domain, in which reference TRBV29-1 and TRBJ1-1 provide the parts outside the CDR3, is SAVISQKPSRDICQRGTSLTIQCQVDSQVTMMFWYRQQPGQSLTLIATANQGSEATYESGFVIDKFPISRPNLTFSTLTVSNMSPEDSSIYLCSAAPVERAGAFFGQGTRLTVV.

The gene calls are TRBV29-1 and TRBJ2-7, with D possibly TRBD1 on 6 matching bases. The germline V and J ends were trimmed by 6 bases and 2 bases, with 14 bases remaining between them. From germline, CDR1 is SQVTM and CDR2 ANQGSEA. This CDR3 region has 13 residues. The CDR3 sequence is CSVVGQYTYEQYF. The CDR3 DNA reads TGCAGCGTCGTCGGACAGTATACCTACGAGCAGTACTTC.

The chain employs TRBV9 and TRBJ1-6; D is undetermined. V lost 5 bases, J lost 5 bases, and 11 bases lay in between. Germline CDR1 and CDR2: SGDLS and YYNGEE. The CDR3 runs 14 residues. Here the CDR3 DNA reads TGTGCCAGCAGTTCCCTCGGGCATAATTCACCCCTCCACTTT. It specifies CASSSLGHNSPLHF.

V and J are TRBV5-6 and TRBJ2-5, with D perhaps assigned TRBD1 or TRBD2 (5 bases each). The CDR3 totals 15 residues. V lost 2 bases, J lost 7 bases, and 18 bases lay in between. Germline V gene sequence: CDR1 SGHDT, CDR2 YYEEEE. CDR3 protein: CASSFEGALRGTQYF. CDR3 sequence (DNA): TGTGCCAGCAGCTTCGAGGGTGCACTAAGGGGGACCCAGTACTTC.

The chain couples TRBV7-2 to TRBJ1-6, with TRBD1 as a possible D gene (5 bases). Germline V gene sequence: CDR1 SGHTA, CDR2 FQGNSA. The CDR3 has 13 amino acids. Trimming pared 1 base from V and 10 bases from J, leaving 8 bases between. CDR3 DNA sequence: TGTGCCAGCAGCTTAGGGGGACGCTCACCCCTCCACTTT. Protein: CASSLGGRSPLHF.

CDR3 sequence: CASSKAGDSNQPQHF. CDR3 sequence (DNA): TGTGCCAGCAGCAAAGCAGGGGATAGCAATCAGCCCCAGCATTTT. This sequence joins TRBV2 and TRBJ1-5; D is perhaps TRBD1 (6 bases). CDR3 length: 15 amino acids. The V end was cut by 6 bases, the J end by 0 bases, with 12 bases between. CDR1 and CDR2 (germline): SNHLY, FYNNEI.